What follows is one T cell receptor (beta chain) and its context. This sample was taken from a study of blood T cell repertoires in COVID-19. Recruited during active infection, patients (from Seattle) were subsequently followed longitudinally. Germline CDR1 SGHTA, CDR2 FQGTGA. J was trimmed by 5 bases and V by 5 bases; bases with no gene match: 9. The CDR3 spans 16 residues. Using immunoSEQ multiplex PCR, the repertoire was profiled, and TCRdb retains in-frame clones only, with some absent. The sample shows roughly 120,000 clones, approximately 85% of them seen only once. This clonotype originated in a woman at least 80 years old with COVID-19, enrolled during active disease. Sequenced material: peripheral blood. The chain has TRBV7-3 and TRBJ2-2; 9 bases line up with TRBD1. CDR3: CASSADRGGGTGELFF. As DNA, the CDR3 is TGTGCCAGCAGCGCGGACAGGGGAGGAGGAACCGGGGAGCTGTTTTTT.